Included here is one T cell receptor (beta chain) sequence, with context. This sample stems from a study of cytomegalovirus exposure and HLA in healthy donors. CDR1 is SGHVS and CDR2 is FQNEAQ in the germline V gene. The CDR3 covers 18 residues. V was pared by 1 base and J by 6 bases, with 25 bases between. With 60 Vbeta and 13 Jbeta primers, the PCR was carried out. TCRdb's copy holds only in-frame clones and misses some; the assay was immunoSEQ multiplex PCR. The repertoire has about 200,000 clones, nearly 80% of them found once; the top ten carry around 2%. The V call is TRBV7-8, the J call TRBJ2-7; perhaps TRBD2 as D (5 bases). The TCR sequence derives from a man aged 18 to 30 in good health and CMV-seronegative. Sequenced sample: PBMCs. CDR3 region: CASSLVRPSPGSLREQYF. For the CDR3, the DNA is TGTGCCAGCAGCTTAGTCCGTCCTAGCCCTGGGTCCCTTCGCGAGCAGTACTTC.